The sequence of this T cell receptor (beta chain) was determined in a study of shared clonotypes between healthy human individuals. Study-wide points: Investigators collected only blood, and repertoires in tissues likely differ. Rarefaction gave evidence that sorted-subset sequencing remained incomplete despite large depth.

Positive CCR7 selection of CD45RO-negative cells yielded the naive CD8 cells, and terminally differentiated effector memory CD45RA+ cells were excluded. This CDR3 comprises 13 residues. V was pared by 0 bases and J by 2 bases, with 8 bases between. The germline gives CDR1 GTSNPN, CDR2 SVGIG (reference sequence). Genomic DNA from each subset was divided evenly over several immunoSEQ plates. Sequencing was performed with immunoSEQ multiplex PCR; in TCRdb, only in-frame clones are kept and a portion is missing. This sample has roughly 1,800,000 clones, with over 85% found just once. As to this clone: The antigen remains unidentified. Within the sample, other DNA sequences also encode this same CDR3.

The sequence came from a man between 18 and 35 years old in good health. Sequences were obtained from naive CD8+ T cells sorted from blood. The genes are TRBV30 and TRBJ2-7; unclear D gene. The CDR3 nucleotides read TGTGCCTGGAGTGTAGGCAGCACCTACGAGCAGTACTTC. Translating gives CAWSVGSTYEQYF. Together with reference TRBV30 and TRBJ2-7, the CDR3 gives the full variable domain: SQTIHQWPATLVQPVGSPLSLECTVEGTSNPNLYWYRQAAGRGLQLLFYSVGIGQISSEVPQNLSASRPQDRQFILSSKKLLLSDSGFYLCAWSVGSTYEQYFGPGTRLTVT.